The 19 T cell receptor beta chains below all came from one sample that was sequenced in a study of blood T cell repertoires in COVID-19. Sequencing was performed with immunoSEQ multiplex PCR; in TCRdb, only in-frame clones are kept and a portion is missing. The sample consists of some 220,000 clones, about 87% of them appearing once. Material: PBMCs or T cells enriched from blood (not recorded which). These receptors were taken from a woman aged 30 to 39 who had recovered from COVID-19.

The chain links TRBV9 to TRBJ2-5; TRBD2 might be the D (6 bases). The CDR3 has 17 residues. The ends were cut back, 4 bases at V and 3 bases at J, with 22 bases in the middle. Germline CDR1 is SGDLS and CDR2 is YYNGEE. CDR3 DNA sequence: TGTGCCAGCAGCTCTTCACCGGGGGACGAACGGGAAGAGACCCAGTACTTC. Protein sequence: CASSSSPGDEREETQYF.

The gene calls are TRBV6-1 and TRBJ1-1; unclear D gene. The CDR3 runs 17 residues. With 2 bases removed from V and 3 bases from J, the gap between germline ends came to 19 bases. Germline CDR1 and CDR2: MNHNS and SASEGT. CDR3 in amino acids: CASSELSQWERDTEAFF. DNA for the CDR3: TGTGCCAGCAGTGAATTATCCCAATGGGAGAGGGACACTGAAGCTTTCTTT.

The V call is TRBV5-1, the J call TRBJ2-7; D is unclear. Trimming took off 6 bases at V and 2 bases at J, with 6 bases between the two ends. The CDR3 totals 11 residues. The germline V gene has CDR1 SGHRS and CDR2 YFSETQ. The CDR3: CASTNTYEQYF. CDR3 bases: TGCGCCAGCACTAATACCTACGAGCAGTACTTC.

This chain connects TRBV5-6 to TRBJ1-6; 9 positions match TRBD1. CDR3 length equals 17 residues. Germline values: CDR1 SGHDT, CDR2 YYEEEE. Trimming removed 5 bases from V and 0 bases from J; junction bases left unmatched: 6. For the CDR3, the DNA is TGTGCCAGCAGTAGGGTGACAGGGGGCTCCTATAATTCACCCCTCCACTTT. Encoded protein: CASSRVTGGSYNSPLHF.

The V gene is TRBV7-9, the J gene TRBJ2-7; 8 bases map to TRBD1. The CDR3 is made up of 15 amino acids. With V trimmed by 0 bases and J by 3 bases, 4 bases remained unmatched. The germline gives CDR1 SEHNR, CDR2 FQNEAQ (reference sequence). The CDR3 DNA reads TGTGCCAGCAGCTTAGCGGAGACAGGGGTCTACGAGCAGTACTTC. It translates to CASSLAETGVYEQYF.

The table lists this clone with a count of one. The V gene is TRBV7-9, the J gene TRBJ2-1; D is uncertain. V lost 2 bases to trimming and J lost 7 bases, with 6 bases between them. Looked up from germline, CDR1 is SEHNR and CDR2 is FQNEAQ (reference sequence). CDR3 length equals 12 residues. The CDR3 region has the DNA TGTGCCAGCAGCTTATCGCTAAATGAGCAGTTCTTC. Residues: CASSLSLNEQFF.

This chain links TRBV4-2 with TRBJ2-2; 10 bases map to TRBD2. V lost 0 bases and J lost 0; bases outside the gene matches: 7. The CDR3 loop spans 19 amino acids. Germline V gene sequence: CDR1 LGHNA, CDR2 YNFKEQ. The CDR3 protein is CASSQDLGSGGSNTGELFF. The CDR3 DNA reads as TGTGCCAGCAGCCAAGATCTCGGTAGCGGGGGGTCGAACACCGGGGAGCTGTTTTTT.

The chain carries TRBV14 and TRBJ2-1; 9 bases are shared with TRBD2. V shed 1 base and J 7 bases; nucleotides not matched to a gene: 5. The germline CDR1 and CDR2 sequences are SGHDN and FVKESK. CDR3 length: 15 residues. CDR3 amino acids: CASSQVAGGINEQFF. The CDR3 DNA follows: TGTGCCAGCAGCCAAGTTGCGGGGGGGATTAATGAGCAGTTCTTC.

The J gene is TRBJ2-1, the V gene TRBV5-4; tentative D call: TRBD1 (6 bases). Per germline, CDR1 SGHNT and CDR2 YYREEE (reference sequence). Trimming stripped 4 bases from V and 4 bases from J, with 9 bases between. This CDR3 has 13 residues. CDR3 sequence: CASSSTGYNEQFF. The CDR3 DNA reads TGTGCCAGCAGCAGTACAGGGTACAATGAGCAGTTCTTC.

The chain employs TRBV9 and TRBJ1-6, with D hard to call. V was clipped by 5 bases and J by 8 bases, with 8 bases between them. Germline assignment: CDR1 SGDLS and CDR2 YYNGEE. The CDR3 is 12 amino acids. The CDR3 reads CASRVADSPLHF. DNA for the CDR3: TGTGCCAGCAGGGTCGCAGATTCACCCCTCCACTTT.

The V gene is TRBV6-4, the J gene TRBJ1-5; 7 bases fit TRBD1. CDR1 is MRHNA, CDR2 SNTAGT, per germline. CDR3 length: 13 amino acids. Germline trimming cut 6 bases from V and 4 bases from J; bases unmatched to any gene: 3. As DNA, the CDR3 is TGTGCCAGCAGCCAGGGGGTAAATCAGCCCCAGCATTTT. This gives the protein CASSQGVNQPQHF.

V gene TRBV7-9 combines with J gene TRBJ2-7, with D perhaps matching TRBD1 (5 bases). In germline, CDR1 is SEHNR, CDR2 FQNEAQ (reference sequence). The CDR3 is made up of 16 amino acids. The V gene lost 1 base and the J gene lost 2 bases, with 15 bases spanning the gap. The CDR3 region is CASSLGGGHRTYEQYF. The CDR3 nucleotides are TGTGCCAGCAGCTTAGGAGGCGGACATCGTACCTACGAGCAGTACTTC.

This chain joins TRBV27 and TRBJ1-2, with D unresolved. V was trimmed by 5 bases and J by 2 bases, leaving 15 bases between them. Germline V gives CDR1 MNHEY, CDR2 SMNVEV (reference sequence). The CDR3 runs to 15 residues. The CDR3 spells CASSSRGVGNYGYTF. CDR3 sequence (DNA): TGTGCCAGCAGTAGCCGGGGAGTGGGAAACTATGGCTACACCTTC.

This clone was detected only once. The chain carries TRBV19 and TRBJ1-4; D unresolved. V was pared by 5 bases and J by 8 bases, with 15 bases between. CDR3 length: 14 residues. CDR1 LNHDA and CDR2 SQIVND come from the germline V gene (reference sequence). The CDR3 region is CASSASVSGEKLFF. CDR3 DNA sequence: TGTGCCAGTAGTGCCTCCGTCTCGGGGGAAAAACTGTTTTTT. Full variable domain (remainder filled in from reference TRBV19 and TRBJ1-4): DGGITQSPKYLFRKEGQNVTLSCEQNLNHDAMYWYRQDPGQGLRLIYYSQIVNDFQKGDIAEGYSVSREKKESFPLTVTSAQKNPTAFYLCASSASVSGEKLFFGSGTQLSVL.

The chain uses TRBV2 and TRBJ1-2; the match to TRBD1 covers 7 bases. CDR1 is SNHLY, CDR2 FYNNEI, per germline. There are 17 residues in the CDR3. J was trimmed by 5 bases and V by 6 bases; bases with no gene match: 18. CDR3: CASRLPNFGQVPYGYTF. The CDR3 bases are TGTGCCAGCAGGTTACCGAATTTTGGACAGGTGCCTTATGGCTACACCTTC.

The J gene is TRBJ2-1, the V gene TRBV6-5; D gene unclear. The CDR3 is 14 amino acids. The V gene lost 6 bases and the J gene lost 8 bases, with 17 bases spanning the gap. The germline V gene has CDR1 MNHEY and CDR2 SVGAGI. The chain's CDR3 is CASSRVLVNDEQFF. The DNA for the CDR3 is TGTGCCAGCAGCCGGGTCCTAGTGAACGATGAGCAGTTCTTC.

This chain joins TRBV5-6 and TRBJ1-5; 10 positions agree with TRBD1. The CDR3 has 15 residues. The ends lost 2 bases at V and 6 bases at J; junction bases unmatched: 5. Germline lookup yields CDR1 SGHDT and CDR2 YYEEEE. CDR3 sequence (DNA): TGTGCCAGCAGCTTCGGGACAGGGGATGGTCAGCCCCAGCATTTT. Amino acid sequence: CASSFGTGDGQPQHF.

This chain uses TRBV4-2 with TRBJ1-1; D remains unclear. The CDR3 is 15 amino acids. Trimming left V 0 bases short and J 0 bases short, with 8 bases between. The germline gives CDR1 LGHNA, CDR2 YNFKEQ. The CDR3 protein is CASSQEGRLNTEAFF. The CDR3 nucleotides are TGTGCCAGCAGCCAAGAGGGCAGGTTGAACACTGAAGCTTTCTTT.

J is TRBJ2-6 and V is TRBV6-4, with a weak D call TRBD1 (6 bases). The germline V gene encodes CDR1 MRHNA and CDR2 SNTAGT. The CDR3 runs to 15 residues. The V and J ends lost 4 bases and 0 bases respectively, with 7 bases between them. The CDR3 nucleotides read TGTGCCAGCAGTGTGACAGGCTCTGGGGCCAACGTCCTGACTTTC. This gives the protein CASSVTGSGANVLTF.